This T cell receptor (beta chain) was captured by sequencing in a study of cytomegalovirus exposure and HLA in healthy donors. Study findings and constraints: Most TCR sequences proved rare, with some public TCRs found in many donors. The finding came from a later analysis; first-cohort TCR clusters tended to co-occur in the 110 or so validation repertoires. Cytomegalovirus-associated status was assigned to about 170 TCR beta chains. For cytomegalovirus status, the classifier reportedly gave diagnoses with high specificity and sensitivity.

Profiled with immunoSEQ multiplex PCR; TCRdb holds only in-frame clones, not every one. The sample contains over 150,000 clones, around 85% of which appear only once. The CDR3 extends over 16 amino acids. Per the germline V gene, CDR1 is LGHNA and CDR2 is YSLEER. Trimming took 0 bases from V and 5 from J; bases not matched to a gene: 7. On this clone: The antigen is unknown.

The chain recombines TRBV4-3 with TRBJ2-1; 7 bases fit TRBD2. Sequenced: PBMCs. This TCR derives from a woman aged 25 to 39 in good health and CMV-seronegative. The CDR3 DNA sequence: TGCGCCAGCAGCCAAGATCCAAGCGGGGCCCACAATGAGCAGTTCTTC. Encoded protein: CASSQDPSGAHNEQFF.